The clone carrying this T cell receptor beta chain turned up a few times. The antigen is undetermined. Deletions cut 0 bases from V and 1 base from J, with 7 bases between. The length of the CDR3 is 14 residues. CDR1 is LNHNV, CDR2 YYDKDF, per germline (reference sequence). The data stem from a study of tumor-infiltrating lymphocytes in primary liver carcinoma. Overall study findings and caveats: Less overlap was seen in tumor-adjacent and tumor-blood pairs than in tumor region pairs.

RNA and DNA were co-extracted from about 20-30 mg of unsorted bulk tissue. Using a constant-region primer together with ProtoScript II reverse transcriptase, TCR beta cDNA was made from about 500 ng of total RNA. Slightly modified ARM-PCR with three nested multiplex PCR rounds yielded TCR beta libraries. The first two PCR rounds, nine to ten cycles each, used TRBV1-TRBV30 forward primers and a C-beta reverse primer. TCRdb re-called the multiplex PCR reads through MiXCR, storing one row per CDR3 protein. The table includes about 120,000 distinct CDR3 sequences, around 70% detected once. The source of this sequence is a woman aged 55-75 years with primary liver carcinoma and hepatitis B virus infection. Source material: tumor-adjacent normal liver tissue. The rearrangement links TRBV15 to TRBJ2-7; TRBD2 might be the D (5 bases). The CDR3 sequence: CATSRELASYEQYF. Here the CDR3 DNA reads TGTGCCACCAGCAGAGAGCTAGCTTCCTACGAGCAGTACTTC.